This T cell receptor beta chain was captured in a study of T cells expressing NK-cell markers. TCRdb reprocessed the 5' RACE reads and reports one entry per CDR3 protein, with no DNA. This sample lists about 160,000 distinct CDR3 sequences; its ten largest clones have around 18%. Germline V CDR1 and CDR2: KGHSH, LQKENI. This CDR3 has 14 amino acids. The sample taken for sequencing was blood T cells: a sorted CD56 or NKG2C T cell subset, CD4+ or CD8+ T cells, or bulk PBMC T cells (not recorded which). This rearrangement joins TRBV18 to TRBJ1-1. The sequence was obtained from a woman aged 18 to 75 in good health. Here the CDR3 reads CASSPQSDTNRAFF.